The next 9 T cell receptor beta chains were all read from a single sample in a study of shared clonotypes between healthy human individuals. TCRdb's copy holds only in-frame clones and misses some; the assay was immunoSEQ multiplex PCR. The sample shows fewer than 550,000 clones, approximately 79% of them seen only once. Sequencing used PBMCs. These TCRs come from a woman between 40 and 50 years old in good health. Some clones in this sample may be carry-over from other donors' samples.

The sample holds a few counts of this clone. V gene TRBV19 combines with J gene TRBJ1-2; 10 nucleotides line up with TRBD1. The germline CDR1 and CDR2 sequences are LNHDA and SQIVND (reference sequence). Unmatched junction bases numbered 7, after V lost 7 bases and J lost 8 bases. This CDR3 spans 13 amino acids. CDR3 protein: CASTTPDRGGYTF. The CDR3 nucleotides are TGTGCCAGTACCACCCCGGACAGGGGGGGCTACACCTTC.

The chain recombines TRBV6-8 with TRBJ2-7; 7 bases are a match to TRBD1. The trim removed 2 bases at V and 2 bases at J, leaving 18 bases unmatched. Per germline, CDR1 MNHGY and CDR2 SAAAGT. The CDR3 is made up of 19 amino acids. Here the CDR3 reads CASSYGDSSVSGLAYEQYF. CDR3 DNA: TGTGCCAGCAGTTACGGGGACAGTAGCGTCTCAGGTCTAGCCTACGAGCAGTACTTC.

This clone has a single count. This chain links TRBV9 with TRBJ2-2; D might be TRBD2 (5 bases). Germline V gene sequence: CDR1 SGDLS, CDR2 YYNGEE. The CDR3 length is 13 residues. V shed 3 bases and J shed 5 bases, with 8 bases lying between them. CDR3 coding DNA: TGTGCCAGCAGCGGGGAGCAAACCGGGGAGCTGTTTTTT. Amino acids: CASSGEQTGELFF.

This chain links TRBV30 with TRBJ1-1, with D perhaps matching TRBD1 (5 bases). There are 14 residues in the CDR3. Germline lookup yields CDR1 GTSNPN and CDR2 SVGIG (reference sequence). V lost 2 bases and J 2 bases, leaving 12 bases between the germline ends. The CDR3 DNA reads TGTGCCTGGAGTCCTGGACAAACTAACACTGAAGCTTTCTTT. Its translation: CAWSPGQTNTEAFF.

This clone showed up many times. V and J are TRBV6-1 and TRBJ2-4; 12 bases are shared with TRBD2. The germline V gene encodes CDR1 MNHNS and CDR2 SASEGT. V gave up 2 bases and J gave up 1 base; unmatched junction bases: 15. The CDR3 sequence is 21 residues long. The CDR3, as DNA: TGTGCCAGCAGTGAACTCATTTCAAGGCTAGCGGGAGGGGGGGCCAAAAACATTCAGTACTTC. It specifies CASSELISRLAGGGAKNIQYF.

The chain joins TRBV10-3 to TRBJ2-3; 11 bases align to TRBD1. The J segment lost 4 bases and the V segment lost 0 bases, leaving 3 bases of the junction unmatched. The CDR3 has 16 amino acids. Looked up from germline, CDR1 is ENHRY and CDR2 is SYGVKD. The CDR3 sequence: CAISESRTGGSDTQYF. The CDR3 nucleotides are TGTGCCATCAGTGAGTCCAGGACAGGGGGCTCAGATACGCAGTATTTT.

The J gene is TRBJ1-6, the V gene TRBV5-1; D gene ambiguous. The V end lost 2 bases, the J end lost 7 bases, and 19 bases lay between the germline ends. The germline V gene encodes CDR1 SGHRS and CDR2 YFSETQ. The CDR3 consists of 17 residues. The CDR3 sequence: CASSFTPRGDNNSPLHF. The CDR3, as DNA: TGCGCCAGCAGCTTTACACCGCGCGGGGATAACAATTCACCCCTCCACTTT.

The chain joins TRBV5-1 to TRBJ2-3, with D possibly matching TRBD1 (5 bases). Germline V CDR1 and CDR2: SGHRS, YFSETQ. V gave up 0 bases and J gave up 6 bases, with 11 bases separating them. The CDR3 is 14 amino acids. The DNA for the CDR3 is TGCGCCAGCAGCTTGGGCAGGGATGCGGATACGCAGTATTTT. It encodes CASSLGRDADTQYF.

J is TRBJ2-1 and V is TRBV9; D is unresolved. V was cut by 0 bases and J by 0 bases, with 10 bases left in between. This CDR3 has 16 amino acids. Germline-derived CDR1 and CDR2 are SGDLS and YYNGEE. In nucleotides, the CDR3 is TGTGCCAGCAGCGTAGCCCCTTCAAGCTCCTACAATGAGCAGTTCTTC. It is translated as CASSVAPSSSYNEQFF.